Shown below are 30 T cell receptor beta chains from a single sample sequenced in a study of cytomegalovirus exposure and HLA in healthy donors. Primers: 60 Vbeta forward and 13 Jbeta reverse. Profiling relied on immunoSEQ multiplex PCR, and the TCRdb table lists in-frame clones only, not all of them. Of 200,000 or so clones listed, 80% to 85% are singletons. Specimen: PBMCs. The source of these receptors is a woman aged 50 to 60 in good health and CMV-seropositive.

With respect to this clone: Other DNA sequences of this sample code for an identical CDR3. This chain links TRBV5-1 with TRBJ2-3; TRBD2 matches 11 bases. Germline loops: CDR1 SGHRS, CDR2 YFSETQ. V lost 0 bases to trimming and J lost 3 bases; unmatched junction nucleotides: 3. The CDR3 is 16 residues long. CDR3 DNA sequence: TGCGCCAGCAGCTTGGCGCTAGCGGGAGGTACAGATACGCAGTATTTT. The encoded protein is CASSLALAGGTDTQYF.

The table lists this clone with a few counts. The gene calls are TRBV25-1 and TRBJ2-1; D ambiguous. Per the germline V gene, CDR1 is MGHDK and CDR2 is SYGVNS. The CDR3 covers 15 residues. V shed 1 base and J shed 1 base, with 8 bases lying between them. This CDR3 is CASSEFAASYNEQFF. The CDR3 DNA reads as TGTGCCAGCAGTGAATTTGCGGCTTCCTACAATGAGCAGTTCTTC.

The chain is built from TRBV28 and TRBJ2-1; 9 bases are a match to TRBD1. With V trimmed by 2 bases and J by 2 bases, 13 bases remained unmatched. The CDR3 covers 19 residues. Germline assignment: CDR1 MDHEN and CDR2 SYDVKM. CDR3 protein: CASSLAEPFRDRAYNEQFF. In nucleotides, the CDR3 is TGTGCCAGCAGTTTAGCTGAACCCTTCCGGGACAGGGCCTACAATGAGCAGTTCTTC. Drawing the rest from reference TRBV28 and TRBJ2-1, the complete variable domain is DVKVTQSSRYLVKRTGEKVFLECVQDMDHENMFWYRQDPGLGLRLIYFSYDVKMKEKGDIPEGYSVSREKKERFSLILESASTNQTSMYLCASSLAEPFRDRAYNEQFFGPGTRLTVL.

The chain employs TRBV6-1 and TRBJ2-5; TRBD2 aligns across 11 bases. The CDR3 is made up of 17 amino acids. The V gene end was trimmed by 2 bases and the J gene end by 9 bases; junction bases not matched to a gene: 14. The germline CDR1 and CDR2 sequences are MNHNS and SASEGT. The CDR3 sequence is CASSESKISGGAAAQYF. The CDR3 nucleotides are TGTGCCAGCAGTGAATCCAAGATTAGCGGGGGGGCCGCGGCCCAGTACTTC.

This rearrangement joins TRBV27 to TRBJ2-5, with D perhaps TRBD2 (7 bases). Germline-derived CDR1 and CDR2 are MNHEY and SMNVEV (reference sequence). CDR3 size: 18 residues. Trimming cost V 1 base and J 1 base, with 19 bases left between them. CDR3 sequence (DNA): TGTGCCAGCAGTTTATGGGCCTGGGGGCGGGAGACCCAAGAGACCCAGTACTTC. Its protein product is CASSLWAWGRETQETQYF.

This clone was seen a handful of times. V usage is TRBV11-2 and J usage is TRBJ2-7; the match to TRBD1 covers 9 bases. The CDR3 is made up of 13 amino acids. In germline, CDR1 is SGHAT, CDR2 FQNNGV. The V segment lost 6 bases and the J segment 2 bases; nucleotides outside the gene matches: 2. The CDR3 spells CASSTGGPYEQYF. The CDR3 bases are TGTGCCAGCAGTACAGGGGGCCCCTACGAGCAGTACTTC.

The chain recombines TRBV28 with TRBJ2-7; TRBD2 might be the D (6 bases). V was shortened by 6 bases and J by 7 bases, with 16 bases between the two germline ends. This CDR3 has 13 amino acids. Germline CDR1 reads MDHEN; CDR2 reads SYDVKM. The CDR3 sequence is CASSTGGPGEQYF. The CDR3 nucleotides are TGTGCCAGCAGCACCGGGGGTCCGGGGGAGCAGTACTTC.

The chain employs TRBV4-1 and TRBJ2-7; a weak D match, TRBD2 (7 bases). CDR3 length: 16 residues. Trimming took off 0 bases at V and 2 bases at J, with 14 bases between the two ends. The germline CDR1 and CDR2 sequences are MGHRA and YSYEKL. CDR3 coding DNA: TGCGCCAGCAGCCAAGAATCGGGGGGCGTCCCCTACGAGCAGTACTTC. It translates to CASSQESGGVPYEQYF.

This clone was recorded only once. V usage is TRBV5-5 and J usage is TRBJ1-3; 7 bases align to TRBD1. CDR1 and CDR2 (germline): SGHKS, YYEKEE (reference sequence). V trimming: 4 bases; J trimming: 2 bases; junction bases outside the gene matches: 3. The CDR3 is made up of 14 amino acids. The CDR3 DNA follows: TGTGCCAGCAGCACCGACAGGGCTGGAAACACCATATATTTT. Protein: CASSTDRAGNTIYF. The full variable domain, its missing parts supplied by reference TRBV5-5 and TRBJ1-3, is DAGVTQSPTHLIKTRGQQVTLRCSPISGHKSVSWYQQVLGQGPQFIFQYYEKEERGRGNFPDRFSARQFPNYSSELNVNALLLGDSALYLCASSTDRAGNTIYFGEGSWLTVV.

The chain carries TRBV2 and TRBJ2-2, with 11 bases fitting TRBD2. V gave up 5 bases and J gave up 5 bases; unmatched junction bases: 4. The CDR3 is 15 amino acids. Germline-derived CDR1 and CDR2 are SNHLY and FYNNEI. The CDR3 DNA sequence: TGTGCCAGCAGTCCCCTAGCGGGAGGTACCGGGGAGCTGTTTTTT. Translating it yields CASSPLAGGTGELFF. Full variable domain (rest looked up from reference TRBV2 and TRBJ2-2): EPEVTQTPSHQVTQMGQEVILRCVPISNHLYFYWYRQILGQKVEFLVSFYNNEISEKSEIFDDQFSVERPDGSNFTLKIRSTKLEDSAMYFCASSPLAGGTGELFFGEGSRLTVL.

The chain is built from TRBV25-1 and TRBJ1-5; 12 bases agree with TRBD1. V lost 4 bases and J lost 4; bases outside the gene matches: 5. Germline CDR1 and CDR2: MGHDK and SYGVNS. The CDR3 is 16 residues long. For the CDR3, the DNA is TGTGCCAGCAGTGGACCGGGACAGGGGGCTAATCAGCCCCAGCATTTT. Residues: CASSGPGQGANQPQHF.

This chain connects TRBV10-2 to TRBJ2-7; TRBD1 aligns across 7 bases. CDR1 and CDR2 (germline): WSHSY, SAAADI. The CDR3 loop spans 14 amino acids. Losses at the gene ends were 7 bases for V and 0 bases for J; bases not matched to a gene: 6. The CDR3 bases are TGCGCCAGCACTGGGACAGTAAGCTCCTACGAGCAGTACTTC. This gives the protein CASTGTVSSYEQYF.

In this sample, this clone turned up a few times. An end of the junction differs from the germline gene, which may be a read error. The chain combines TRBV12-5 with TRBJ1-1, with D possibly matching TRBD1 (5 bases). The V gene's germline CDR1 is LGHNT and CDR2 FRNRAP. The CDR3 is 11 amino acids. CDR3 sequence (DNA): TGTGCTAGTGGCTTGGATGGGGGGGCTTTCTTT. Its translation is CASGLDGGAFF.

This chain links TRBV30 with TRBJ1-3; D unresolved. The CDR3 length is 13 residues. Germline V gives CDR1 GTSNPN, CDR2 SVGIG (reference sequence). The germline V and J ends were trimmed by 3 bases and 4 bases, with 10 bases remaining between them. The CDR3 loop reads CAWRPRGGNTIYF. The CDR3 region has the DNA TGTGCCTGGAGACCCAGAGGGGGAAACACCATATATTTT.

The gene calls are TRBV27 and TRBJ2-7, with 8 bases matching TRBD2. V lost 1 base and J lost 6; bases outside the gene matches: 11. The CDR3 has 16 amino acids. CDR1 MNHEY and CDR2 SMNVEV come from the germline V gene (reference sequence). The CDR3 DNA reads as TGTGCCAGCAGTTTATGGGATAGCGGGGATTCAGGCGAGCAGTACTTC. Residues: CASSLWDSGDSGEQYF.

The CDR3 is CASSQGLVSYEQYF. In DNA form, the CDR3 reads TGTGCCAGCTCACAGGGACTAGTTTCCTACGAGCAGTACTTC. The gene calls are TRBV18 and TRBJ2-7, with 8 bases fitting TRBD2. The CDR3 is 14 amino acids. V lost 4 bases, J lost 1 base, and 3 bases stayed unmatched. Germline CDR1 and CDR2: KGHSH and LQKENI.

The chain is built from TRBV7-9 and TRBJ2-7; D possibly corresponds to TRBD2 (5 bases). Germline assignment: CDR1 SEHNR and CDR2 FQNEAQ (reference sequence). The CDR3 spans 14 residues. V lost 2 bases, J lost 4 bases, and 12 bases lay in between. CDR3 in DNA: TGTGCCAGCAGCTTAAGCGAGGGAAGGTACGAGCAGTACTTC. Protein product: CASSLSEGRYEQYF.

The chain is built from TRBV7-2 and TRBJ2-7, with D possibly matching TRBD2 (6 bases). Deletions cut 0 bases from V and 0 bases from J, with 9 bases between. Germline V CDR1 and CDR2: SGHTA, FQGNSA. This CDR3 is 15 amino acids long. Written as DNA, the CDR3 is TGTGCCAGCAGCTTAGCTGCGGGGAGCTCCTACGAGCAGTACTTC. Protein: CASSLAAGSSYEQYF.

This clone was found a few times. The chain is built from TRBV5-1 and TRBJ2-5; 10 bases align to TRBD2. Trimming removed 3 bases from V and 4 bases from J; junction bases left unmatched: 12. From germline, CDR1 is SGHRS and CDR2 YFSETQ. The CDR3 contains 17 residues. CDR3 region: CASSWGILAGSAETQYF. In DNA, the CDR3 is TGCGCCAGCAGCTGGGGGATACTAGCGGGATCGGCAGAGACCCAGTACTTC.

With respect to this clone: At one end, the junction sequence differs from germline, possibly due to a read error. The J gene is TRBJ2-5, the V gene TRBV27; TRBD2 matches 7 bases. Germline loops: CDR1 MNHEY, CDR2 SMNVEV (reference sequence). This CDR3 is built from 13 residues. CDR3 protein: CHSEAGHQETQYF. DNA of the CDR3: TGCCACAGTGAAGCGGGGCACCAAGAGACCCAGTACTTC.

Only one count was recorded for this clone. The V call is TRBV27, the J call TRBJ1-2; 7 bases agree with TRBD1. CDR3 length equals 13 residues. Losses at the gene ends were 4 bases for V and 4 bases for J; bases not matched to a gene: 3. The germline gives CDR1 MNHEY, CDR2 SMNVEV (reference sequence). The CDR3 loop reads CASSSGQLYGYTF. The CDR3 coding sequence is TGTGCCAGCAGTTCGGGACAGCTCTATGGCTACACCTTC.

The CDR3 sequence: CASSTRTSGSFGELFF. The CDR3 DNA reads as TGTGCCAGCAGTACCAGGACTAGCGGGAGTTTCGGGGAGCTGTTTTTT. V gene TRBV2 combines with J gene TRBJ2-2; 13 nucleotides line up with TRBD2. The CDR3 has 16 amino acids. V shed 5 bases, J shed 7 bases, and the junction held 7 bases outside the gene matches. Germline V gives CDR1 SNHLY, CDR2 FYNNEI.

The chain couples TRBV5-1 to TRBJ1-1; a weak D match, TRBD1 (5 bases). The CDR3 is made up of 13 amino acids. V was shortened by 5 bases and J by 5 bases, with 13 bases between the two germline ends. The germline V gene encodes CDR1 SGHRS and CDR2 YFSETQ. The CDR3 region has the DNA TGCGCCAGCAGTTTCCAGGGTGAAACTGAAGCTTTCTTT. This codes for CASSFQGETEAFF.

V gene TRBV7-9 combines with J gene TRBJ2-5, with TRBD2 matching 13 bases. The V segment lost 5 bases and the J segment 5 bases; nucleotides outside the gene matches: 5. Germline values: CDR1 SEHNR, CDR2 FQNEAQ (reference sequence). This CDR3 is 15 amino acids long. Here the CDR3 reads CASSLGTSGVETQYF. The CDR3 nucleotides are TGTGCCAGCAGCCTTGGGACTAGCGGGGTTGAGACCCAGTACTTC.

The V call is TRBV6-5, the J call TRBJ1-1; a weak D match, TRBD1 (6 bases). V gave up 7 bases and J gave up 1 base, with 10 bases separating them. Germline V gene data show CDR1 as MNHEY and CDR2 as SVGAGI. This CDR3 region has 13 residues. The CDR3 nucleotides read TGTGCCAGCACCAGGACAGAGAACACTGAAGCTTTCTTT. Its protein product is CASTRTENTEAFF.

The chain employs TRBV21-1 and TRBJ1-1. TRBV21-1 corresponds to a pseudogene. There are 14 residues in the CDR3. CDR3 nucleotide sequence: TGTGCCAGCAGCAACACCTGGGGGGGCGCTGAAGCTTTCTTT. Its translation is CASSNTWGGAEAFF.

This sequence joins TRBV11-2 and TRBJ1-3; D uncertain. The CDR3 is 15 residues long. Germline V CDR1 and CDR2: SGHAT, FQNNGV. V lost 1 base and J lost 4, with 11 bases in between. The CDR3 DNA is TGTGCCAGCAGCTTAGGCGGGCGGCGGGGAAACACCATATATTTT. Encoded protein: CASSLGGRRGNTIYF.

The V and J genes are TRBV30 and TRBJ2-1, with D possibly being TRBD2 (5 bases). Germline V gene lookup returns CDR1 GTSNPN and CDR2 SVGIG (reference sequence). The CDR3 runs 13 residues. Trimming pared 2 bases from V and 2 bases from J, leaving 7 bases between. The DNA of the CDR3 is TGTGCCTGGAGTAAGGGAGCCTACAATGAGCAGTTCTTC. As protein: CAWSKGAYNEQFF.

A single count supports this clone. CDR3 nucleotides: TGCGCCAGCAGCCAAGACAGGGACTATAATTCACCCCTCCACTTT. Translated: CASSQDRDYNSPLHF. This rearrangement joins TRBV4-3 to TRBJ1-6; weak D call: TRBD1 (5 bases). The CDR3 is 15 amino acids. V was cut by 0 bases and J by 3 bases, with 6 bases left in between. Germline values: CDR1 LGHNA, CDR2 YSLEER.

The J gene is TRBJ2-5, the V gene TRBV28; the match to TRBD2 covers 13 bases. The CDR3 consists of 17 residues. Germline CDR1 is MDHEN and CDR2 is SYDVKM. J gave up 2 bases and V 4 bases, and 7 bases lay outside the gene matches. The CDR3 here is CASSSTVTSGRQETQYF. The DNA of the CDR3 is TGTGCCAGCAGTTCCACCGTGACTAGCGGGAGGCAAGAGACCCAGTACTTC.